This record covers a single TCR beta chain. Its antigen is unknown. The data stem from a study of immune evolution from preneoplasia to lung adenocarcinoma. Study context: HLA loss of heterozygosity: about 7% AIS, around 16% MIA, more than 25% ADC, none AAH.

Between about 2014 and 2018, patients underwent resection in Japan or China. Macro-dissection enriched premalignant or tumor cells before nucleic acid extraction. Findings and limits, study-wide: Clonality was highest in normal lung, lower in later-stage lesions apparently.

Assay: immunoSEQ multiplex PCR; the TCRdb copy retains only in-frame clones and omits some. The data contain roughly 40,000 clones, more than 60% of them singletons. Germline V gene sequence: CDR1 LGHNA, CDR2 YNFKEQ. This CDR3 has 13 residues. With 1 base removed from V and 6 bases from J, the gap between germline ends came to 9 bases. Sequenced material: FFPE invasive lung adenocarcinoma tissue. This clonotype was sampled from a person in their sixties with lung adenocarcinoma. J is TRBJ1-1 and V is TRBV4-2, with D unclear. The CDR3 loop is CASSQGRFPEAFF. CDR3 DNA sequence: TGTGCCAGCAGCCAAGGGCGGTTCCCTGAAGCTTTCTTT.